This T cell receptor beta chain stems from a study of CD8 T cells in Susac syndrome. Study-level results: A relatively small number of individuals underwent TCR sequencing and HLA analysis.

For this clonotype: Its antigen is unidentified.

TCR beta sequencing covered blood CD8+ and CD4+ T cells. It was negative isolation that provided the CD8+ and CD4+ T cells, whereas TEMRA cells were enriched by FACS. Random hexamers were used to reverse transcribe an amount of roughly 0.5 to 1 ug RNA. A multiplex approach, immunoSEQ multiplex PCR, amplified TCR beta CDR3 across 54 Vbeta and 13 Jbeta. TCRdb re-analysed the immunoSEQ multiplex PCR reads in MiXCR, keeping a single row per CDR3 protein. The sample has 200,000 or so distinct CDR3 sequences, more than 90% seen once. The sample taken for sequencing was CD4+ T cells from PBMCs. The origin of this receptor is a human donor with multiple sclerosis.

CDR3: CASTLRPGDEQYF. The CDR3, as DNA: TGTGCCAGCACCCTTCGACCAGGGGACGAGCAGTACTTC. This rearrangement joins TRBV9 to TRBJ2-7, with D possibly matching TRBD1 (6 bases). The germline V gene has CDR1 SGDLS and CDR2 YYNGEE. Trimming cost V 6 bases and J 5 bases, with 15 bases left between them. The CDR3 sequence is 13 residues long.